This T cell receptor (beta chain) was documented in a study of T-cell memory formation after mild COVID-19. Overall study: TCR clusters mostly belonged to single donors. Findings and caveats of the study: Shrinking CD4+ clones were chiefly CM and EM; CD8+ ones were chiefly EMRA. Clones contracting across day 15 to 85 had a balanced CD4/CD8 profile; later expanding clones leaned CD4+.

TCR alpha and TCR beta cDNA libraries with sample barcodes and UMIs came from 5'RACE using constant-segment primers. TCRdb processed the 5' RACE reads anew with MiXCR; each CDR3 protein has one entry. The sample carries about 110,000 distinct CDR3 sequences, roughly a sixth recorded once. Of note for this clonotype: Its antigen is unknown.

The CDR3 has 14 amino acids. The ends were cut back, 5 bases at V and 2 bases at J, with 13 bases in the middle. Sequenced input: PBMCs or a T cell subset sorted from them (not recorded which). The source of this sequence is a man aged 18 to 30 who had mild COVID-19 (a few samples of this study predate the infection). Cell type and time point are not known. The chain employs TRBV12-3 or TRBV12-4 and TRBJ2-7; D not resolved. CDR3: CASSPRGGPYEQYF. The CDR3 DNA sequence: TGTGCCAGCAGTCCCCGAGGCGGCCCCTACGAGCAGTACTTC.